This TCR beta chain was retrieved from a study of T cell responses to AZD1222 COVID-19 vaccine. Findings and limits, study-wide: Clonal diversity may have been underestimated, and the donors were mostly white British, with more females than males. Reports indicate that nearly half of spike-specific TCRs are directed at unmutated variant regions.

This CDR3 spans 14 amino acids. The V end lost 1 base, the J end lost 6 bases, and 12 bases lay between the germline ends. CDR1 and CDR2 from the germline V gene are LGHNA and YNFKEQ. Only in-frame clones appear in the TCRdb table, and some are missing; sequencing was by immunoSEQ multiplex PCR. The sample holds some 130,000 clones; over 85% are singletons and the top ten take approximately 6.5%. About this clone: No antigen is known for it.

This clonotype originated in an adult who received the AZD1222 COVID-19 vaccine. The chain combines TRBV4-2 with TRBJ1-1; D may be TRBD1 (6 bases). The material was peripheral blood, obtained 28 days after the second AZD1222 dose. The CDR3 region is CASSQADRFAEAFF. In DNA form, the CDR3 reads TGTGCCAGCAGCCAAGCCGACAGGTTCGCTGAAGCTTTCTTT.